This entry describes one T cell receptor beta chain. CDR1 and CDR2 (germline): MNHEY, SMNVEV (reference sequence). There are 14 residues in the CDR3. Trimming stripped 2 bases from V and 7 bases from J, with 11 bases between. Those enrolled in Seattle joined during active infection and were followed longitudinally afterward. These data originate in a study of blood T cell repertoires in COVID-19. Across the study: PBMCs, B-cell-depleted T cells, or T cells provided the cDNA or gDNA that made up the material.

The method was immunoSEQ multiplex PCR; TCRdb's version includes in-frame clones alone and lacks a portion of them. The sample carries roughly 100,000 clones, around 87% recorded once. The TCR originated in a woman aged 45-59 years with COVID-19, enrolled during active disease. The chain combines TRBV27 with TRBJ2-2; no reliable D call. Sequenced input: peripheral blood. CDR3 residues: CASSLISGGGELFF. The DNA for the CDR3 is TGTGCCAGCAGTTTAATTTCGGGTGGCGGGGAGCTGTTTTTT.